Each of the 21 T cell receptor beta chains below was sequenced from the same sample in a study of shared clonotypes between healthy human individuals. Libraries were prepared by immunoSEQ multiplex PCR; TCRdb keeps only in-frame clonotypes and omits some of them. The sample consists of about 520,000 clones, about 85% of them appearing once. Input material: PBMCs. The receptors originated from a middle-aged woman in good health. Some clones in this sample may be carry-over from other donors' samples.

The chain couples TRBV5-8 to TRBJ2-2; unclear D gene. The CDR3 has 13 amino acids. In germline, CDR1 is SGHTS, CDR2 YDEGEE. V was clipped by 3 bases and J by 1 base, with 4 bases between them. The CDR3 reads CASSYGNTGELFF. The DNA of the CDR3 is TGTGCCAGCAGCTATGGGAACACCGGGGAGCTGTTTTTT.

Concerning this clone: A far more abundant clone sits one base away, making this likely a read error. The conserved phenylalanine or tryptophan is not found at the CDR3 terminus, so this likely reflects a read error. This rearrangement joins TRBV18 to TRBJ2-7, with D perhaps TRBD1 (5 bases). V gave up 1 base and J gave up 4 bases, with 17 bases separating them. From germline, CDR1 is KGHSH and CDR2 LQKENI. This CDR3 has 16 amino acids. The CDR3 DNA follows: TGTGCCAGCTCACCACTCTCGGCAGGGATCAGTTACGAGCAGTACATC. Translation: CASSPLSAGISYEQYI.

Note on this clone: This likely came from a read error, as a far larger clone is one base away. CDR3 region: CASSQEGTSGRNLVYGQYF. CDR3 in DNA: TGTGCCAGCAGCCAGGAAGGGACTAGCGGGCGAAACCTAGTCTACGGGCAGTACTTC. This chain links TRBV4-2 with TRBJ2-7; 12 bases line up with TRBD2. Germline lookup yields CDR1 LGHNA and CDR2 YNFKEQ. The CDR3 extends over 19 amino acids.

The chain uses TRBV19 and TRBJ1-5, with D perhaps matching TRBD1 (5 bases). CDR1 is LNHDA, CDR2 SQIVND, per germline (reference sequence). The V end lost 7 bases, the J end lost 0 bases, and 22 bases lay between the germline ends. CDR3 length: 18 amino acids. The CDR3 DNA sequence: TGTGCCAGTAATTCCAGGGAAAGGCTGGGGTATAGCAATCAGCCCCAGCATTTT. Translating gives CASNSRERLGYSNQPQHF.

This chain links TRBV5-1 with TRBJ2-5; D might be TRBD1 or TRBD2, each matching 5 bases. Per germline, CDR1 SGHRS and CDR2 YFSETQ. The germline V and J ends were trimmed by 2 bases and 3 bases, with 11 bases remaining between them. The CDR3 sequence is 14 residues long. The DNA of the CDR3 is TGCGCCAGCAGCTTCCGGGGCGTAGAAGAGACCCAGTACTTC. Protein: CASSFRGVEETQYF.

CDR3 bases: TGTGCCAGCAGGGACAGGGGCCTTTATGGCTACACCTTC. It yields the protein CASRDRGLYGYTF. The rearrangement links TRBV6-1 to TRBJ1-2, with 9 bases that match TRBD1. CDR3 length: 13 amino acids. Germline CDR1 and CDR2: MNHNS and SASEGT. J gave up 5 bases and V 6 bases, and 4 bases lay outside the gene matches.

The V and J genes are TRBV5-5 and TRBJ2-2; D uncertain. Germline CDR1 reads SGHKS; CDR2 reads YYEKEE (reference sequence). V gave up 4 bases and J gave up 4 bases, with 2 bases separating them. The CDR3 has 11 amino acids. The CDR3 nucleotides are TGTGCCAGCAGCAGCACCGGGGAGCTGTTTTTT. Its translation is CASSSTGELFF.

This clone was counted once. This chain joins TRBV28 and TRBJ2-1; D may be TRBD1 (5 bases). The CDR3 consists of 16 residues. Trimming pared 6 bases from V and 5 bases from J, leaving 20 bases between. Germline V gives CDR1 MDHEN, CDR2 SYDVKM. In DNA form, the CDR3 reads TGTGCCAGCAGGACGCCAGGGCCCCGCATTGACAATGAGCAGTTCTTC. Translating it yields CASRTPGPRIDNEQFF.

J is TRBJ1-2 and V is TRBV20-1; D is ambiguous. V was pared by 7 bases and J by 5 bases, with 5 bases between. The CDR3 has 9 amino acids. Germline assignment: CDR1 DFQATT and CDR2 SNEGSKA (reference sequence). The CDR3 nucleotides are TGCAGTGTCCTTTATGGCTACACCTTC. Encoded protein: CSVLYGYTF.

In the case of this clone: The sample holds other DNA sequences that translate to the same CDR3. J is TRBJ2-7 and V is TRBV5-6; D assignment may be TRBD1 or TRBD2 (5 bases each). The ends were cut back, 0 bases at V and 3 bases at J, with 10 bases in the middle. Germline lookup yields CDR1 SGHDT and CDR2 YYEEEE. The CDR3 is 14 amino acids. The chain's CDR3 is CASSLGGDFYEQYF. The CDR3 region has the DNA TGTGCCAGCAGCTTGGGAGGGGATTTCTACGAGCAGTACTTC.

The V and J genes are TRBV7-2 and TRBJ2-5; 7 nucleotides line up with TRBD2. The junction had 9 bases not matched to a gene; V was cut back by 5 bases and J by 3 bases. CDR1 is SGHTA and CDR2 is FQGNSA in the germline V gene. The CDR3 is 15 residues long. CDR3 DNA sequence: TGTGCCAGCAGCAATCGAGGCGCGGGAGAAGAGACCCAGTACTTC. This codes for CASSNRGAGEETQYF.

The chain combines TRBV6-5 with TRBJ2-2, with 7 bases identical to TRBD1. The V gene end was trimmed by 0 bases and the J gene end by 7 bases; junction bases not matched to a gene: 5. The CDR3 consists of 15 residues. Germline assignment: CDR1 MNHEY and CDR2 SVGAGI. CDR3 DNA sequence: TGTGCCAGCAGTTACTCGGAGACAGGGATCGGGGAGCTGTTTTTT. Translating gives CASSYSETGIGELFF.

A word on this clone: The likely explanation is a read error, given a far larger clone one base away. CDR3 coding DNA: TGTGCCAGCAGCTTAGAGTACTTCTGCACAGATACGCAGTATTTT. It specifies CASSLEYFCTDTQYF. V and J are TRBV7-8 and TRBJ2-3; the D is unclear. CDR1 and CDR2 (germline): SGHVS, FQNEAQ. V lost 1 base and J lost 1, with 9 bases in between. The CDR3 contains 15 residues.

The chain employs TRBV5-6 and TRBJ2-7; D ambiguous. CDR3 length equals 15 residues. The germline V gene has CDR1 SGHDT and CDR2 YYEEEE. V was cut by 2 bases and J by 2 bases, with 14 bases left in between. The CDR3 DNA follows: TGTGCCAGCAGCTTCCCCCAGGCCGACCCCTACGAGCAGTACTTC. It yields the protein CASSFPQADPYEQYF.

The V and J genes are TRBV5-8 and TRBJ2-7, with 12 bases aligning to TRBD1. With V trimmed by 4 bases and J by 5 bases, 7 bases remained unmatched. The CDR3 contains 15 residues. Germline V gives CDR1 SGHTS, CDR2 YDEGEE. The CDR3 coding sequence is TGTGCCAGCAGCCGGTCGGGGACAGGGGGCGACGAGCAGTACTTC. The encoded protein is CASSRSGTGGDEQYF.

This clone was found a few times. The CDR3, as DNA: TGTGCCTGGAGTGGACAGGGGAGGGGAGAGACCCAGTACTTC. Amino acids: CAWSGQGRGETQYF. The V and J genes are TRBV30 and TRBJ2-5, with a weak D call TRBD1 (8 bases). This CDR3 contains 14 residues. Germline values: CDR1 GTSNPN, CDR2 SVGIG (reference sequence). The ends were cut back, 1 base at V and 4 bases at J, with 13 bases in the middle.

The rearrangement uses TRBV30 and TRBJ1-3; D uncertain. V was clipped by 5 bases and J by 4 bases, with 18 bases between them. The CDR3 consists of 15 residues. CDR1 and CDR2 from the germline V gene are GTSNPN and SVGIG (reference sequence). The DNA of the CDR3 is TGTGCCTGGTCTAGCGGGAGCGGGTCCGGAAACACCATATATTTT. The encoded protein is CAWSSGSGSGNTIYF.

The chain recombines TRBV5-1 with TRBJ1-4; TRBD1 matches 7 bases. The CDR3 loop spans 15 amino acids. With 4 bases clipped from V and 9 bases from J, the junction kept 12 bases outside the gene matches. The germline CDR1 and CDR2 sequences are SGHRS and YFSETQ. DNA of the CDR3: TGCGCCAGCAGCGGTGGGACTCAGGGGGAGCAAAAACTGTTTTTT. Translating gives CASSGGTQGEQKLFF. The full variable domain, its missing parts supplied by reference TRBV5-1 and TRBJ1-4, is KAGVTQTPRYLIKTRGQQVTLSCSPISGHRSVSWYQQTPGQGLQFLFEYFSETQRNKGNFPGRFSGRQFSNSRSEMNVSTLELGDSALYLCASSGGTQGEQKLFFGSGTQLSVL.

The chain joins TRBV7-6 to TRBJ1-5; no firm D call. The CDR3 covers 17 residues. Per germline, CDR1 SGHVS and CDR2 FNYEAQ. Trimming pared 1 base from V and 0 bases from J, leaving 13 bases between. This chain's CDR3 is CASSLDRAAYSNQPQHF. As DNA, the CDR3 is TGTGCCAGCAGCTTAGATAGGGCAGCTTATAGCAATCAGCCCCAGCATTTT.

The J gene is TRBJ2-5, the V gene TRBV5-1; a weak D match, TRBD1 (6 bases). Per the germline V gene, CDR1 is SGHRS and CDR2 is YFSETQ. Trimming shortened V by 0 bases and J by 4 bases, and 13 bases separated the two germline ends. This CDR3 is 15 amino acids long. The CDR3 is CASSLEGRDIETQYF. Written as DNA, the CDR3 is TGCGCCAGCAGCTTGGAAGGCCGGGACATAGAGACCCAGTACTTC.

V gene TRBV23-1 combines with J gene TRBJ1-2, with D possibly matching TRBD1 (6 bases). TRBV23-1 belongs to the ORF category, with a function that is uncertain. The CDR3 covers 12 residues. Trimming shortened V by 10 bases and J by 2 bases, and 11 bases separated the two germline ends. DNA for the CDR3: TGCGCCACCACAGGGAAGAACTATGGCTACACCTTC. This translates into CATTGKNYGYTF.